The next 25 T cell receptor beta chains were all read from a single sample in a study of cytomegalovirus exposure and HLA in healthy donors. The PCR had 60 Vbeta and 13 Jbeta primers. Sequenced by immunoSEQ multiplex PCR; TCRdb stores in-frame clones only, minus some. Among 150,000 to 200,000 clones listed, 84% were seen once. The sample taken for sequencing was PBMCs. These receptors were taken from a boy younger than 18 in good health and CMV-seronegative.

The chain employs TRBV14 and TRBJ1-6; 8 positions match TRBD1. The CDR3 is 14 residues long. V trimming: 5 bases; J trimming: 6 bases; junction bases outside the gene matches: 3. Germline loops: CDR1 SGHDN, CDR2 FVKESK. CDR3 nucleotides: TGTGCCAGCAGCTTCGGACAGGGTAATTCACCCCTCCACTTT. The encoded protein is CASSFGQGNSPLHF.

The rearrangement uses TRBV5-5 and TRBJ2-7; 9 positions agree with TRBD1. Germline V lookup: CDR1 SGHKS, CDR2 YYEKEE (reference sequence). The length of the CDR3 is 15 residues. The V segment lost 0 bases and the J segment 6 bases; nucleotides outside the gene matches: 7. The CDR3 DNA follows: TGTGCCAGCAGCTTGGCCGGGACAGGGCTTATCGAGCAGTACTTC. Amino acid sequence: CASSLAGTGLIEQYF.

V usage is TRBV10-3 and J usage is TRBJ1-5; tentatively, D is TRBD1 (6 bases). Trimming pared 0 bases from V and 6 bases from J, leaving 9 bases between. Germline CDR1 and CDR2: ENHRY and SYGVKD. The CDR3 is 14 amino acids. The CDR3 here is CAISESRGAQPQHF. In DNA, the CDR3 is TGTGCCATCAGTGAGTCTCGGGGGGCTCAGCCCCAGCATTTT.

This clone was seen only a few times. The gene calls are TRBV5-1 and TRBJ2-7; a weak D match, TRBD2 (6 bases). CDR3 length equals 16 residues. V lost 1 base to trimming and J lost 0 bases, with 14 bases between them. Germline lookup yields CDR1 SGHRS and CDR2 YFSETQ. Here the CDR3 reads CASSLSPGESSYEQYF. DNA for the CDR3: TGCGCCAGCAGCTTGAGTCCGGGGGAAAGCTCCTACGAGCAGTACTTC.

This chain links TRBV4-3 with TRBJ1-3, with no clear D. This CDR3 has 13 amino acids. Trimming shortened V by 1 base and J by 4 bases, and 5 bases separated the two germline ends. CDR1 is LGHNA and CDR2 is YSLEER in the germline V gene. DNA for the CDR3: TGCGCCAGCAGCCAAGGGGCAGGAAACACCATATATTTT. Amino acids: CASSQGAGNTIYF.

V and J are TRBV30 and TRBJ2-7, with D possibly TRBD1 on 5 matching bases. This CDR3 has 12 residues. Germline V gene lookup returns CDR1 GTSNPN and CDR2 SVGIG (reference sequence). Trimming pared 1 base from V and 7 bases from J, leaving 11 bases between. CDR3 region: CAWSAAGWEQYF. The CDR3 DNA sequence: TGTGCCTGGAGTGCTGCAGGGTGGGAGCAGTACTTC.

The J gene is TRBJ1-1, the V gene TRBV30; 7 bases fit TRBD1. Germline V gives CDR1 GTSNPN, CDR2 SVGIG (reference sequence). The CDR3 runs to 15 residues. The junction had 6 bases not matched to a gene; V was cut back by 2 bases and J by 0 bases. CDR3 residues: CAWSLRTGVNTEAFF. In DNA form, the CDR3 reads TGTGCCTGGAGTTTAAGGACAGGCGTGAACACTGAAGCTTTCTTT.

V gene TRBV15 combines with J gene TRBJ1-5, with D perhaps TRBD1 (6 bases). The CDR3 is 16 amino acids. V dropped 5 bases and J dropped 2 bases, with 16 bases sitting between them. Germline CDR1 LNHNV, CDR2 YYDKDF (reference sequence). The CDR3 protein is CATSPTGAGGNQPQHF. As DNA, the CDR3 is TGTGCCACCAGCCCGACCGGGGCAGGGGGCAATCAGCCCCAGCATTTT.

The V gene is TRBV27, the J gene TRBJ2-3; D uncertain. This CDR3 spans 17 amino acids. Germline CDR1 MNHEY, CDR2 SMNVEV (reference sequence). V was cut by 0 bases and J by 1 base, with 14 bases left in between. The CDR3 loop reads CASSLSTGSWGTDTQYF. CDR3 DNA sequence: TGTGCCAGCAGTTTATCCACCGGGTCCTGGGGCACAGATACGCAGTATTTT.

The V and J genes are TRBV5-4 and TRBJ2-2, with D perhaps matching TRBD1 (5 bases). This CDR3 is built from 14 residues. V gave up 4 bases and J gave up 4 bases, with 11 bases separating them. The germline CDR1 and CDR2 sequences are SGHNT and YYREEE (reference sequence). The CDR3 sequence: CASSRTTPTGELFF. CDR3 in DNA: TGTGCCAGCAGCCGGACAACTCCCACCGGGGAGCTGTTTTTT.

This sequence joins TRBV28 and TRBJ2-7; a weak D match, TRBD2 (5 bases). The CDR3 loop spans 16 amino acids. Trimming removed 5 bases from V and 2 bases from J, with 19 bases in between. The V gene's germline CDR1 is MDHEN and CDR2 SYDVKM. The CDR3 region is CASSPLRGSSTYEQYF. The CDR3 DNA reads TGTGCCAGCAGTCCCCTCCGGGGTTCTTCTACCTACGAGCAGTACTTC.

This clone occurred a few times. This chain links TRBV6-4 with TRBJ2-1; 9 bases agree with TRBD1. The CDR3 is 15 residues long. CDR1 and CDR2 from the germline V gene are MRHNA and SNTAGT. Losses at the gene ends were 5 bases for V and 6 bases for J; bases not matched to a gene: 8. CDR3 nucleotide sequence: TGTGCCAGCAGTCCTGACAGGGGGGCATCCAATGAGCAGTTCTTC. Amino acids: CASSPDRGASNEQFF.

This chain joins TRBV28 and TRBJ2-3; 7 bases line up with TRBD2. J gave up 4 bases and V 6 bases, and 7 bases lay outside the gene matches. This CDR3 has 14 amino acids. CDR1 and CDR2 from the germline V gene are MDHEN and SYDVKM. Here the CDR3 reads CASSPGGSADTQYF. The CDR3 coding sequence is TGTGCCAGCAGCCCCGGGGGGAGTGCAGATACGCAGTATTTT.

This chain links TRBV7-8 with TRBJ1-4; D is perhaps TRBD1 (6 bases). CDR3 length: 14 amino acids. The V and J ends lost 6 bases and 5 bases respectively, with 13 bases between them. Germline CDR1 reads SGHVS; CDR2 reads FQNEAQ. CDR3 sequence: CASREQGSNEKLFF. In DNA form, the CDR3 reads TGTGCCAGCAGGGAACAGGGTTCAAATGAAAAACTGTTTTTT. Looking up the rest from reference TRBV7-8 and TRBJ1-4 gives the full variable domain: GAGVSQSPRYKVAKRGQDVALRCDPISGHVSLFWYQQALGQGPEFLTYFQNEAQLDKSGLPSDRFFAERPEGSVSTLKIQRTQQEDSAVYLCASREQGSNEKLFFGSGTQLSVL.

V gene TRBV27 combines with J gene TRBJ1-3; no reliable D call. The tail of the sequence fits TRBJ2-2 better, so the J call may be wrong. Per the germline V gene, CDR1 is MNHEY and CDR2 is SMNVEV (reference sequence). The CDR3 runs 12 residues. The CDR3 protein is CASSPYVGELFF. CDR3 DNA: TGTGCCAGCAGTCCATACGTCGGGGAGCTGTTTTTT.

V is TRBV29-1 and J is TRBJ1-2; D is uncertain. The CDR3 has 15 amino acids. Trimming removed 5 bases from V and 2 bases from J, with 18 bases in between. The germline CDR1 and CDR2 sequences are SQVTM and ANQGSEA. This chain's CDR3 is CSVYSPGRANYGYTF. Here the CDR3 DNA reads TGCAGCGTTTACAGCCCCGGGAGGGCGAACTATGGCTACACCTTC. The complete variable domain, with remaining parts taken from reference TRBV29-1 and TRBJ1-2, reads SAVISQKPSRDICQRGTSLTIQCQVDSQVTMMFWYRQQPGQSLTLIATANQGSEATYESGFVIDKFPISRPNLTFSTLTVSNMSPEDSSIYLCSVYSPGRANYGYTFGSGTRLTVV.

This clone was detected only once. The chain employs TRBV7-9 and TRBJ2-2; the match to TRBD2 covers 7 bases. CDR1 is SEHNR and CDR2 is FQNEAQ in the germline V gene (reference sequence). V lost 5 bases, J lost 2 bases, and 8 bases stayed unmatched. The CDR3 is 16 amino acids. CDR3 bases: TGTGCCAGCAGCGGCAGGAGCGGGATAAACACCGGGGAGCTGTTTTTT. Translating it yields CASSGRSGINTGELFF. Together with reference TRBV7-9 and TRBJ2-2, the CDR3 gives the full variable domain: DTGVSQNPRHKITKRGQNVTFRCDPISEHNRLYWYRQTLGQGPEFLTYFQNEAQLEKSRLLSDRFSAERPKGSFSTLEIQRTEQGDSAMYLCASSGRSGINTGELFFGEGSRLTVL.

This clone occurred once. The chain couples TRBV7-9 to TRBJ2-1; perhaps TRBD2 as D (5 bases). This CDR3 is built from 15 residues. With 1 base removed from V and 2 bases from J, the gap between germline ends came to 9 bases. Per the germline V gene, CDR1 is SEHNR and CDR2 is FQNEAQ (reference sequence). The CDR3 bases are TGTGCCAGCAGCTTAGTGGCGGGCCCCTACAATGAGCAGTTCTTC. Translation gives CASSLVAGPYNEQFF.

The chain uses TRBV5-5 and TRBJ2-2; D is ambiguous. The V end lost 0 bases, the J end lost 4 bases, and 4 bases lay between the germline ends. Germline loops: CDR1 SGHKS, CDR2 YYEKEE (reference sequence). This CDR3 contains 13 residues. The DNA of the CDR3 is TGTGCCAGCAGCTTGGGAGTCACCGGGGAGCTGTTTTTT. It codes for CASSLGVTGELFF.

The genes are TRBV11-2 and TRBJ1-1, with 8 nucleotides matching TRBD1. V lost 5 bases, J lost 3 bases, and 5 bases stayed unmatched. CDR3 size: 14 residues. Per the germline V gene, CDR1 is SGHAT and CDR2 is FQNNGV. CDR3 protein: CASSAGGPHTEAFF. The CDR3 DNA reads TGTGCCAGCAGCGCAGGGGGCCCACACACTGAAGCTTTCTTT.

The chain links TRBV9 to TRBJ2-7, with a weak D call TRBD2 (5 bases). Trimming took 2 bases from V and 6 from J, leaving 12 bases between them. Germline V lookup: CDR1 SGDLS, CDR2 YYNGEE. This CDR3 contains 13 residues. The CDR3 DNA sequence: TGTGCCAGCAGCGTCGAAGGACTCTCCGAGCAGTACTTC. Translated, it gives CASSVEGLSEQYF. Filled out from reference TRBV9 and TRBJ2-7, the complete variable domain reads DSGVTQTPKHLITATGQRVTLRCSPRSGDLSVYWYQQSLDQGLQFLIQYYNGEERAKGNILERFSAQQFPDLHSELNLSSLELGDSALYFCASSVEGLSEQYFGPGTRLTVT.

The genes are TRBV6-6 and TRBJ2-2, with D tentatively TRBD1 (5 bases). CDR1 is MNHNY and CDR2 is SVGAGI in the germline V gene (reference sequence). The CDR3 extends over 14 amino acids. V gave up 8 bases and J gave up 5 bases, with 15 bases separating them. For the CDR3, the DNA is TGTGCCAGCTTTCCCAGACAGACGACCGGGGAGCTGTTTTTT. Translating it yields CASFPRQTTGELFF.

CDR3: CAWSEVRDNSPLHF. The DNA for the CDR3 is TGTGCCTGGAGTGAGGTCAGGGATAATTCACCCCTCCACTTT. J is TRBJ1-6 and V is TRBV30; a possible D gene is TRBD1 (5 bases). The ends were cut back, 1 base at V and 5 bases at J, with 9 bases in the middle. Germline CDR1 GTSNPN, CDR2 SVGIG (reference sequence). The CDR3 runs 14 residues.

This clone was seen a single time. DNA of the CDR3: TGTGCCACCAGCCTGCCGGGGAATCAGCCCCAGCATTTT. It is translated as CATSLPGNQPQHF. The genes are TRBV15 and TRBJ1-5; no clear D gene. V was trimmed by 5 bases and J by 4 bases, leaving 9 bases between them. The CDR3 sequence is 13 residues long. Germline V gene data show CDR1 as LNHNV and CDR2 as YYDKDF (reference sequence).

The gene calls are TRBV6-1 and TRBJ2-2; the D gene is possibly TRBD2 (7 bases). From germline, CDR1 is MNHNS and CDR2 SASEGT. This CDR3 is 17 amino acids long. The germline V and J ends were trimmed by 3 bases and 4 bases, with 18 bases remaining between them. CDR3 coding DNA: TGTGCCAGCAGTGATCGTAGGGGGGGAGGGGTCACCGGGGAGCTGTTTTTT. It specifies CASSDRRGGGVTGELFF.